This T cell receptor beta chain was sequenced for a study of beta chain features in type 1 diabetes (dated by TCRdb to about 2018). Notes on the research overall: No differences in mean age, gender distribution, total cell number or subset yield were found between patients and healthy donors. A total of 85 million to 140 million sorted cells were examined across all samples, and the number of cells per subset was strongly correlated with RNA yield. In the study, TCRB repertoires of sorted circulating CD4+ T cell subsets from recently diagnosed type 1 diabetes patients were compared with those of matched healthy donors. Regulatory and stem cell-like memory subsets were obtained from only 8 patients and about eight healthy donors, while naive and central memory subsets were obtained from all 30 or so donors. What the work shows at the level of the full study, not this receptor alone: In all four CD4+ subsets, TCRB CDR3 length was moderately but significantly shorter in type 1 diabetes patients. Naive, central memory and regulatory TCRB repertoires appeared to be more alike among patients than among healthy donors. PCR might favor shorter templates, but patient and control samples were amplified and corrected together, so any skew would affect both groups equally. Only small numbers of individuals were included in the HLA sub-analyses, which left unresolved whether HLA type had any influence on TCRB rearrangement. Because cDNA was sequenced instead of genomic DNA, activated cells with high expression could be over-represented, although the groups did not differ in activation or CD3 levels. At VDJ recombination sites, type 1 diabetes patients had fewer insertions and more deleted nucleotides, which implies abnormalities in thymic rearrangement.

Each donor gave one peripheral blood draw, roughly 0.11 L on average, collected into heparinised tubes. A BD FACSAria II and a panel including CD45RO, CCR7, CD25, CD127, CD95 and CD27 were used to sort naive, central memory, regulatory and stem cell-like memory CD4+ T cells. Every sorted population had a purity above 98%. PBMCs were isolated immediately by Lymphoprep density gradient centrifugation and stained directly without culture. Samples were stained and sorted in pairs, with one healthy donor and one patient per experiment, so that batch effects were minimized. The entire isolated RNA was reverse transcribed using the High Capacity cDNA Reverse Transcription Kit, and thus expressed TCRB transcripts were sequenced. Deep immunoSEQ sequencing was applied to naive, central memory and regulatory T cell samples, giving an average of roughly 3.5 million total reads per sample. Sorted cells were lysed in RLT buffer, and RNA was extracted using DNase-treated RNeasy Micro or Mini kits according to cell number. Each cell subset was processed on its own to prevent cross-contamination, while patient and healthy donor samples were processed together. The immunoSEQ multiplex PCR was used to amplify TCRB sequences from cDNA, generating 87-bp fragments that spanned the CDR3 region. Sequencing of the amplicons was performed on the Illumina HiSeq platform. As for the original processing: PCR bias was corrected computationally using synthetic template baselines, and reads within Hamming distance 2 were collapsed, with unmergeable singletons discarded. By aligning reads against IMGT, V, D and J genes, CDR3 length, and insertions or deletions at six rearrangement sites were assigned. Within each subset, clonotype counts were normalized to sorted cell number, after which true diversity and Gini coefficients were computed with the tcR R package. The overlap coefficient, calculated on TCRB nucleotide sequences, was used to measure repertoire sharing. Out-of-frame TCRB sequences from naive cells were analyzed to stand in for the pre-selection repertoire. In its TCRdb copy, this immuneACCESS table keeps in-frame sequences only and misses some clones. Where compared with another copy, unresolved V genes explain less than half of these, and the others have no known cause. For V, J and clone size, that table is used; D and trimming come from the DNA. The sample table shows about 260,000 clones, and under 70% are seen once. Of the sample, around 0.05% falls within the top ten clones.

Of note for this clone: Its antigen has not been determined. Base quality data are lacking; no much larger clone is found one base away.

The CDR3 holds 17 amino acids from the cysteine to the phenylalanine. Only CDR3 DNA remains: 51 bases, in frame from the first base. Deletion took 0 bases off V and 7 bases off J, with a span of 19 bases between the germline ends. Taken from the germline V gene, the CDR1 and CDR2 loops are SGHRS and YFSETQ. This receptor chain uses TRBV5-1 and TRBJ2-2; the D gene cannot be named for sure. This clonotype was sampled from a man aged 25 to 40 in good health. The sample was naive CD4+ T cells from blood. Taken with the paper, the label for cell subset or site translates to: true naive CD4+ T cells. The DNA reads TGCGCCAGCAGCTTGGCTCCCGTCAGATCACAAGGCGGGGAGCTGTTTTTT. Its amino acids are CASSLAPVRSQGGELFF.